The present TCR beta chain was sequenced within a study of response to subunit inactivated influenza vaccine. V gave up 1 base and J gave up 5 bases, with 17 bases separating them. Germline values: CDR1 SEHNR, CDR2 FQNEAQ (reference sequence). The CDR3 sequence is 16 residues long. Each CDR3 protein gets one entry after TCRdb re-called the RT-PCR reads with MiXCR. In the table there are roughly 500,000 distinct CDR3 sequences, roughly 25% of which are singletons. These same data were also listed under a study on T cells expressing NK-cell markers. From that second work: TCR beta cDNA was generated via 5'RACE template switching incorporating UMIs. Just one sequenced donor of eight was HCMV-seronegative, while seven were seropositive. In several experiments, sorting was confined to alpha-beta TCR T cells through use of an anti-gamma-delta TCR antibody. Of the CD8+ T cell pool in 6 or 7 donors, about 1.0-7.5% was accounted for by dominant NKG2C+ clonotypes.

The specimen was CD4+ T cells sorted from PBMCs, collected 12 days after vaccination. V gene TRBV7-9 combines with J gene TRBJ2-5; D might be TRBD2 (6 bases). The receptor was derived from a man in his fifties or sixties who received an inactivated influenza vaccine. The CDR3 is CASSLEGSGPSETQYF. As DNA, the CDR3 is TGTGCCAGCAGCTTAGAAGGTAGCGGACCGTCGGAGACCCAGTACTTC.